Following are 25 T cell receptor beta chains from one sample sequenced in a study of a mutant IDH1 vaccine in newly diagnosed glioma. These TCRs are of unknown antigen specificity. TCRdb keeps only in-frame clones here, not all; method: immunoSEQ multiplex PCR. The sample lists around 34,000 clones, around 58% occurring once. Specified time point: week 5, during vaccination. Mutant IDH1 20-mer peptide, at 300 ug, made up each vaccine dose, with topical imiquimod. Specimen: PBMCs, collected from a glioma patient whose treatment included an IDH1 peptide vaccine. The receptors derive from a woman aged 18-29 years with glioma.

This chain connects TRBV6-1 to TRBJ2-3, with no clear D. Germline assignment: CDR1 MNHNS and CDR2 SASEGT. The CDR3 spans 12 residues. V lost 6 bases, J lost 2 bases, and 6 bases lay in between. The CDR3 spells CASRPYTDTQYF. CDR3 bases: TGTGCCAGCAGACCCTACACAGATACGCAGTATTTT.

The rearrangement joins TRBV5-6 to TRBJ1-4; TRBD1 is a possible D gene (5 bases). The germline V gene encodes CDR1 SGHDT and CDR2 YYEEEE. Trimming took 5 bases from V and 6 from J, leaving 20 bases between them. The CDR3 is 16 amino acids. The CDR3 loop reads CASSLTGRDADEKLFF. DNA for the CDR3: TGTGCCAGCAGTTTAACCGGCCGGGACGCGGATGAAAAACTGTTTTTT.

The rearrangement joins TRBV10-3 to TRBJ2-7; the D gene is possibly TRBD1 (6 bases). The CDR3 length is 12 residues. Between the trimmed V and J ends, which lost 4 bases and 5 bases, there was a span of 9 bases. Germline values: CDR1 ENHRY, CDR2 SYGVKD. DNA of the CDR3: TGTGCCATCAGTGTAACAGGGAACGAGCAGTACTTC. It specifies CAISVTGNEQYF.

This sequence joins TRBV19 and TRBJ1-2; no clear D gene. Germline loops: CDR1 LNHDA, CDR2 SQIVND (reference sequence). The CDR3 has 14 amino acids. V was shortened by 2 bases and J by 3 bases, with 10 bases between the two germline ends. The CDR3 reads CASSIKGLDYGYTF. DNA of the CDR3: TGTGCCAGTAGTATAAAAGGGTTGGACTATGGCTACACCTTC.

The chain has TRBV2 and TRBJ1-6; TRBD1 matches 8 bases. Germline loops: CDR1 SNHLY, CDR2 FYNNEI. J gave up 9 bases and V 7 bases, and 11 bases lay outside the gene matches. CDR3 size: 15 residues. DNA for the CDR3: TGTGCCAGCACCTCCGGACAGGGCGGCGGTTCACCCCTCCACTTT. This sequence encodes CASTSGQGGGSPLHF.

V usage is TRBV19 and J usage is TRBJ2-6; D is undetermined. The ends were cut back, 0 bases at V and 4 bases at J, with 10 bases in the middle. The germline V gene encodes CDR1 LNHDA and CDR2 SQIVND (reference sequence). This CDR3 has 16 amino acids. The CDR3 DNA reads as TGTGCCAGTAGTATAGATTTGGTAACGGGGGCCAACGTCCTGACTTTC. As protein: CASSIDLVTGANVLTF.

V gene TRBV5-6 combines with J gene TRBJ2-3, with TRBD2 matching over 8 bases. The germline V gene encodes CDR1 SGHDT and CDR2 YYEEEE. The CDR3 contains 16 residues. V lost 4 bases to trimming and J lost 3 bases; unmatched junction nucleotides: 10. CDR3 nucleotide sequence: TGTGCCAGCAGCCCGGGGGGGACTAGTAGTACAGATACGCAGTATTTT. Its protein product is CASSPGGTSSTDTQYF.

The chain uses TRBV5-5 and TRBJ2-1; D might be TRBD1 or TRBD2, each matching 7 bases. Trimming cost V 3 bases and J 5 bases, with 12 bases left between them. Germline-derived CDR1 and CDR2 are SGHKS and YYEKEE (reference sequence). CDR3 length: 14 residues. The CDR3, as DNA: TGTGCCAGCAGCTCGGGGGGACAGAACAATGAGCAGTTCTTC. This sequence encodes CASSSGGQNNEQFF.

The chain combines TRBV5-4 with TRBJ2-3; D perhaps matches TRBD2 (5 bases). V lost 0 bases and J 3 bases, leaving 14 bases between the germline ends. In germline, CDR1 is SGHNT, CDR2 YYREEE (reference sequence). The CDR3 runs to 16 residues. Written as DNA, the CDR3 is TGTGCCAGCAGCTTGGGCGGCGTTTCGGGGACAGATACGCAGTATTTT. Translation: CASSLGGVSGTDTQYF.

The chain links TRBV19 to TRBJ2-7, with D possibly TRBD2 on 5 matching bases. The CDR3 has 13 residues. In germline, CDR1 is LNHDA, CDR2 SQIVND (reference sequence). V was clipped by 1 base and J by 3 bases, with 7 bases between them. CDR3 protein: CASSIGGGYEQYF. CDR3 DNA: TGTGCCAGTAGTATAGGCGGAGGCTACGAGCAGTACTTC.

The chain employs TRBV18 and TRBJ2-7, with 8 bases aligning to TRBD2. The CDR3 is 13 amino acids. Looked up from germline, CDR1 is KGHSH and CDR2 is LQKENI. V lost 2 bases, J lost 13 bases, and 10 bases stayed unmatched. CDR3 residues: CASSPGQTSGLYF. CDR3 in DNA: TGTGCCAGCTCACCAGGACAAACTAGCGGTCTTTACTTC.

This chain uses TRBV7-9 with TRBJ1-1; possible D gene TRBD1, 5 bases. V lost 7 bases and J lost 1, with 13 bases in between. Looked up from germline, CDR1 is SEHNR and CDR2 is FQNEAQ (reference sequence). The CDR3 is 14 amino acids. The CDR3 region is CASIPGGRNTEAFF. The CDR3 DNA reads TGTGCCAGCATCCCCGGGGGTAGGAACACTGAAGCTTTCTTT.

The rearrangement links TRBV27 to TRBJ1-1, with 9 bases fitting TRBD1. Germline lookup yields CDR1 MNHEY and CDR2 SMNVEV (reference sequence). The CDR3 length is 15 residues. Trimming cost V 4 bases and J 1 base; bases outside gene matches: 4. The chain's CDR3 is CASSSGQGWNTEAFF. The CDR3 coding sequence is TGTGCCAGCAGTTCGGGACAGGGATGGAACACTGAAGCTTTCTTT.

The V call is TRBV25-1, the J call TRBJ2-5; D unclear. The V and J ends lost 1 base and 5 bases respectively, with 11 bases between them. Germline V gives CDR1 MGHDK, CDR2 SYGVNS. The CDR3 runs 14 residues. The CDR3 here is CASSEFRELETQYF. In DNA, the CDR3 is TGTGCCAGCAGTGAATTTAGGGAACTTGAGACCCAGTACTTC.

This rearrangement joins TRBV5-6 to TRBJ2-2; D unclear. CDR1 SGHDT and CDR2 YYEEEE come from the germline V gene. The V end lost 7 bases, the J end lost 7 bases, and 11 bases lay between the germline ends. The length of the CDR3 is 12 residues. This chain's CDR3 is CASGLGNGELFF. The CDR3 DNA reads as TGTGCCAGCGGCCTCGGTAACGGGGAGCTGTTTTTT.

There are a few counts of this clone. The V call is TRBV7-3, the J call TRBJ2-2; the match to TRBD2 covers 7 bases. The V gene's germline CDR1 is SGHTA and CDR2 FQGTGA. With V trimmed by 4 bases and J by 5 bases, 1 base remained unmatched. The CDR3 is 13 amino acids. CDR3 bases: TGTGCCAGCAGCTCGGGGGGTACCGGGGAGCTGTTTTTT. Its protein product is CASSSGGTGELFF.

The J gene is TRBJ2-3, the V gene TRBV29-1; 7 bases agree with TRBD2. The V gene's germline CDR1 is SQVTM and CDR2 ANQGSEA. There are 15 residues in the CDR3. The V gene end was trimmed by 7 bases and the J gene end by 6 bases; junction bases not matched to a gene: 16. The CDR3 bases are TGCAGCGCGGCGAGGGGAGGGGCGGACTACGATACGCAGTATTTT. Amino acids: CSAARGGADYDTQYF.

V gene TRBV6-6 combines with J gene TRBJ1-1, with D uncertain. Germline V CDR1 and CDR2: MNHNY, SVGAGI (reference sequence). The CDR3 contains 15 residues. V was cut by 6 bases and J by 1 base, with 15 bases left in between. The CDR3 loop is CASRPPAGPNTEAFF. CDR3 sequence (DNA): TGTGCCAGCAGGCCCCCAGCGGGCCCGAACACTGAAGCTTTCTTT.

The chain employs TRBV5-6 and TRBJ1-5; D not resolved. Trimming shortened V by 7 bases and J by 1 base, and 12 bases separated the two germline ends. The germline V gene encodes CDR1 SGHDT and CDR2 YYEEEE. The CDR3 extends over 14 amino acids. CDR3 in amino acids: CASGHGFSNQPQHF. As DNA, the CDR3 is TGTGCCAGCGGTCATGGGTTCAGCAATCAGCCCCAGCATTTT.

The chain employs TRBV19 and TRBJ1-5, with 7 positions matching TRBD1. V gave up 4 bases and J gave up 4 bases; unmatched junction bases: 4. The CDR3 has 14 residues. Looked up from germline, CDR1 is LNHDA and CDR2 is SQIVND (reference sequence). CDR3 bases: TGTGCCAGTAGTACGACAGGGAATAATCAGCCCCAGCATTTT. Protein sequence: CASSTTGNNQPQHF.

This clone appeared a few times. V and J are TRBV7-9 and TRBJ1-6; D gene unclear. From germline, CDR1 is SEHNR and CDR2 FQNEAQ (reference sequence). The V gene lost 1 base and the J gene lost 7 bases, with 5 bases spanning the gap. The CDR3 is 13 amino acids. In nucleotides, the CDR3 is TGTGCCAGCAGCTTAGAGGAGAATTCACCCCTCCACTTT. Protein sequence: CASSLEENSPLHF.

This clone was counted between two and nine times. This sequence joins TRBV7-2 and TRBJ2-1, with TRBD1 identical over 7 bases. The length of the CDR3 is 15 residues. CDR1 and CDR2 from the germline V gene are SGHTA and FQGNSA. V shed 5 bases and J 0 bases; nucleotides not matched to a gene: 4. The CDR3 bases are TGTGCCAGCAGCCAGGGGGACAGCTCCTACAATGAGCAGTTCTTC. This encodes CASSQGDSSYNEQFF. Supplemented by reference TRBV7-2 and TRBJ2-1, the full variable domain reads GAGVSQSPSNKVTEKGKDVELRCDPISGHTALYWYRQSLGQGLEFLIYFQGNSAPDKSGLPSDRFSAERTGGSVSTLTIQRTQQEDSAVYLCASSQGDSSYNEQFFGPGTRLTVL.

This chain connects TRBV15 to TRBJ1-3, with 8 bases identical to TRBD1. CDR1 is LNHNV and CDR2 is YYDKDF in the germline V gene (reference sequence). The V and J ends lost 4 bases and 1 base, in that order; junction bases with no gene match: 3. The CDR3 has 15 amino acids. The CDR3 protein is CATSKDRGSGNTIYF. CDR3 nucleotide sequence: TGTGCCACCAGCAAAGACAGGGGATCTGGAAACACCATATATTTT.

The V and J genes are TRBV7-2 and TRBJ2-7, with 7 positions matching TRBD2. Germline values: CDR1 SGHTA, CDR2 FQGNSA. Trimming removed 8 bases from V and 0 bases from J; junction bases left unmatched: 10. This CDR3 spans 15 amino acids. This CDR3 is CASGTSSGSSYEQYF. The CDR3 DNA sequence: TGTGCCAGCGGAACCTCTAGCGGAAGCTCCTACGAGCAGTACTTC.

This clone was observed a handful of times. The rearrangement links TRBV4-1 to TRBJ1-4; D perhaps matches TRBD1 (5 bases). The ends were cut back, 1 base at V and 8 bases at J, with 29 bases in the middle. Germline V gene data show CDR1 as MGHRA and CDR2 as YSYEKL. The CDR3 is 20 amino acids. As DNA, the CDR3 is TGCGCCAGCAGCCAAGTCGGGGGTAAAGGTCCTATGGGGGAAGGGGAAAAACTGTTTTTT. It specifies CASSQVGGKGPMGEGEKLFF.